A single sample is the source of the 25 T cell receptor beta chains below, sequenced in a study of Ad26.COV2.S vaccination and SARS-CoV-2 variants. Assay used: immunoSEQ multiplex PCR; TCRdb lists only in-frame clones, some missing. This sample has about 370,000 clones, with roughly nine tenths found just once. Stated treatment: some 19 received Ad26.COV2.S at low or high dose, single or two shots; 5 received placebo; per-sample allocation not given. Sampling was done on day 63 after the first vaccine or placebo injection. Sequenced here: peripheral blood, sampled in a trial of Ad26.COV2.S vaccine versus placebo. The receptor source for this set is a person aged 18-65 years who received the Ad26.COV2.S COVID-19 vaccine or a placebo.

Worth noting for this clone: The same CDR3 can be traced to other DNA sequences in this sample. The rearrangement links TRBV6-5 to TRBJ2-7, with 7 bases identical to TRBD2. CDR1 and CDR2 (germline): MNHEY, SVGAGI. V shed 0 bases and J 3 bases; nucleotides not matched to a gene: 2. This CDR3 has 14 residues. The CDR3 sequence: CASSYSGGYYEQYF. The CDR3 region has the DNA TGTGCCAGCAGTTACTCCGGGGGGTACTACGAGCAGTACTTC.

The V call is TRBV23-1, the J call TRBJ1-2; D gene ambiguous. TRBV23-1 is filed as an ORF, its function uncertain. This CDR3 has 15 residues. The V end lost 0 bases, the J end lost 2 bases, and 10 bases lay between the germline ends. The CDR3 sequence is CASSQSFWRNYGYTF. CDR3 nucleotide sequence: TGCGCCAGCAGTCAATCTTTTTGGCGGAACTATGGCTACACCTTC.

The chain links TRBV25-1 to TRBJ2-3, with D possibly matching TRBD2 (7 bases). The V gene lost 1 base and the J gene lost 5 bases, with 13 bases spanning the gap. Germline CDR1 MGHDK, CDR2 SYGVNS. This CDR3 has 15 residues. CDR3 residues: CASSESRGLGDTQYF. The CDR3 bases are TGTGCCAGCAGTGAATCGCGGGGGCTTGGAGATACGCAGTATTTT.

The CDR3 region is CASSPPGSGNTIYF. In DNA, the CDR3 is TGTGCCAGCAGCCCCCCCGGCTCTGGAAACACCATATATTTT. V is TRBV11-2 and J is TRBJ1-3; D not certain. The CDR3 has 14 amino acids. The germline V and J ends were trimmed by 5 bases and 0 bases, with 8 bases remaining between them. Per germline, CDR1 SGHAT and CDR2 FQNNGV.

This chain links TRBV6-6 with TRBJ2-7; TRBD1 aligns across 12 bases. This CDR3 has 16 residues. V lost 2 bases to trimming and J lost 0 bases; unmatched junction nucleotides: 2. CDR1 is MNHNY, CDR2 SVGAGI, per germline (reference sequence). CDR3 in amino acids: CASSYGTGGPSYEQYF. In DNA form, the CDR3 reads TGTGCCAGCAGTTACGGGACAGGGGGCCCCTCCTACGAGCAGTACTTC.

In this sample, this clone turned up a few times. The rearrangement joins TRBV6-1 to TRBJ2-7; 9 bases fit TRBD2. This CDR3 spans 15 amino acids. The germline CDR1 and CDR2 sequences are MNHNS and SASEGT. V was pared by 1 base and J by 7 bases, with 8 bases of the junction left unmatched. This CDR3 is CASSEVAGEGLEQYF. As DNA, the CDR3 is TGTGCCAGCAGTGAAGTAGCGGGGGAAGGTTTAGAGCAGTACTTC.

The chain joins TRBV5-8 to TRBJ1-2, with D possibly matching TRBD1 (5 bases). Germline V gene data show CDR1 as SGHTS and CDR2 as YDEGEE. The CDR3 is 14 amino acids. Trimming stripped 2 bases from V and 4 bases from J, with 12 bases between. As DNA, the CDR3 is TGTGCCAGCAGCTTCGTCAGGGATAGCTATGGCTACACCTTC. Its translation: CASSFVRDSYGYTF. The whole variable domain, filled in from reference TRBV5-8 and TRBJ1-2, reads EAGVTQSPTHLIKTRGQQATLRCSPISGHTSVYWYQQALGLGLQFLLWYDEGEERNRGNFPPRFSGRQFPNYSSELNVNALELEDSALYLCASSFVRDSYGYTFGSGTRLTVV.

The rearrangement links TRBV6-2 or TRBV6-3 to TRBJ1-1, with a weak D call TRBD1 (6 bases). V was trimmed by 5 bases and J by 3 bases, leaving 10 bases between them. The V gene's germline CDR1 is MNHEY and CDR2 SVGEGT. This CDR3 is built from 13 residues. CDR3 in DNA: TGTGCCAGCAGTAGGGGGTCGGACACTGAAGCTTTCTTT. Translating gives CASSRGSDTEAFF.

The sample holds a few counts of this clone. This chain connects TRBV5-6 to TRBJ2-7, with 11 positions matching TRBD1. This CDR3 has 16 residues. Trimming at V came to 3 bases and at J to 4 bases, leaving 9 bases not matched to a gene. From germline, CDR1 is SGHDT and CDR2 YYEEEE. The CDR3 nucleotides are TGTGCCAGCAGCTCCAGGACAGGGGGCGAAATATACGAGCAGTACTTC. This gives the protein CASSSRTGGEIYEQYF.

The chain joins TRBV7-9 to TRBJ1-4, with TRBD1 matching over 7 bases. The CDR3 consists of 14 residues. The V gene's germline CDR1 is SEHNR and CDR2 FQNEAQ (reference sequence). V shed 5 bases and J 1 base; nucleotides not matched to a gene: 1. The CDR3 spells CASSQGGTNEKLFF. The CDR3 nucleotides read TGTGCCAGCAGCCAGGGGGGAACTAATGAAAAACTGTTTTTT.

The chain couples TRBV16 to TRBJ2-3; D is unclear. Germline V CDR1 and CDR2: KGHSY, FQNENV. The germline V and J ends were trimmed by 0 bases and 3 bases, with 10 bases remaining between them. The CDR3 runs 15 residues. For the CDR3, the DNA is TGTGCCAGCAGCCAATCCAAGGGAAGGACAGATACGCAGTATTTT. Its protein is CASSQSKGRTDTQYF. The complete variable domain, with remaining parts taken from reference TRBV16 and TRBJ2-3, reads GEEVAQTPKHLVRGEGQKAKLYCAPIKGHSYVFWYQQVLKNEFKFLISFQNENVFDETGMPKERFSAKCLPNSPCSLEIQATKLEDSAVYFCASSQSKGRTDTQYFGPGTRLTVL.

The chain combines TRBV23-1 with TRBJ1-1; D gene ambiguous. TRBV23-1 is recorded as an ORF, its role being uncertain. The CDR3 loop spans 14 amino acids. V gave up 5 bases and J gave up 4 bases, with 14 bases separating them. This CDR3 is CASSCFGFFTEAFF. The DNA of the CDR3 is TGCGCCAGCAGTTGTTTTGGCTTCTTCACTGAAGCTTTCTTT.

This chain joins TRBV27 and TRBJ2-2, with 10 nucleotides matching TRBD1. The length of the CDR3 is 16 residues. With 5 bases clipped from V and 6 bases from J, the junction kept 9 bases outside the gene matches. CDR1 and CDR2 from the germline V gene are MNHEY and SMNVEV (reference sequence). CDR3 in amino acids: CASSPRTGGVAGELFF. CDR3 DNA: TGTGCCAGCAGTCCCCGGACAGGGGGAGTGGCCGGGGAGCTGTTTTTT.

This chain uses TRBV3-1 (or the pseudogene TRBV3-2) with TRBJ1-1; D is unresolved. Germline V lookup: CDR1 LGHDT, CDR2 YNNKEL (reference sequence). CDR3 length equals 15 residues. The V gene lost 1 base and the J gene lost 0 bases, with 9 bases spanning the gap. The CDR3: CASSQGGGVNTEAFF. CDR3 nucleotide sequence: TGTGCCAGCAGCCAAGGAGGCGGAGTGAACACTGAAGCTTTCTTT.

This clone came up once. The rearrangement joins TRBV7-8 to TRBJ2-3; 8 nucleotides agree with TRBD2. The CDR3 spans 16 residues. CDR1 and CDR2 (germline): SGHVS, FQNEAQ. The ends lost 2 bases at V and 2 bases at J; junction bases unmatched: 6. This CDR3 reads CASSLSLAGLTDTQYF. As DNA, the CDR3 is TGTGCCAGCAGCTTATCCTTAGCGGGACTCACAGATACGCAGTATTTT.

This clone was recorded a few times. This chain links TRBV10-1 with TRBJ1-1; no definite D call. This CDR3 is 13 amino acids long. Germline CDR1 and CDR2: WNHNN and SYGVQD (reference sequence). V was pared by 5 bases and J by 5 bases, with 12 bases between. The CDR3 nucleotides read TGCGCCAGCAGTAGCGAGAGGGATACTGAAGCTTTCTTT. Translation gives CASSSERDTEAFF.

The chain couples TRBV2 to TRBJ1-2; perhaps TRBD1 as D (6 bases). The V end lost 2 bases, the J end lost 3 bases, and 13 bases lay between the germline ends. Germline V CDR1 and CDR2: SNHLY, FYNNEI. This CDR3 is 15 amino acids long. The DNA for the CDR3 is TGTGCCAGCAGTGAACAGGGCAGGGGTTACTATGGCTACACCTTC. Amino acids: CASSEQGRGYYGYTF.

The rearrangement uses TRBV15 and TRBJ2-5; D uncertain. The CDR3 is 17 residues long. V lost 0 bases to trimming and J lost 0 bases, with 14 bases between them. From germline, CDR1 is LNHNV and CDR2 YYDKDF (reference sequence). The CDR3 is CATSRDLGSANQETQYF. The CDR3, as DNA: TGTGCCACCAGCAGAGATTTGGGCAGCGCTAACCAAGAGACCCAGTACTTC.

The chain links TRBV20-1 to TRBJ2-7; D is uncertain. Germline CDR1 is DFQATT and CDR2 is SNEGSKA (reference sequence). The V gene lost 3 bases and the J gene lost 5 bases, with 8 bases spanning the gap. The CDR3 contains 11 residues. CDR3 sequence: CSASAVNEQYF. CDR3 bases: TGCAGTGCTAGTGCCGTGAACGAGCAGTACTTC.

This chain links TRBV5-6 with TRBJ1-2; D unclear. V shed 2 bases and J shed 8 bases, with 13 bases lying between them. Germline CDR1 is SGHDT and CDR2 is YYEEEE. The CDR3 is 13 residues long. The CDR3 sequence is CASSLTAPRGYTF. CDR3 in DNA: TGTGCCAGCAGCTTAACAGCACCTAGGGGCTACACCTTC.

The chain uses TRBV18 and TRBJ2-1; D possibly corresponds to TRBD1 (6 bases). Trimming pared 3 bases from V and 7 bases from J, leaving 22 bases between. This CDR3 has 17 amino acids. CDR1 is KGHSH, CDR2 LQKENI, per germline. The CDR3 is CASSPDQGSVSWNEQFF. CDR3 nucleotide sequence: TGTGCCAGCTCACCCGATCAGGGGAGTGTTTCGTGGAATGAGCAGTTCTTC.

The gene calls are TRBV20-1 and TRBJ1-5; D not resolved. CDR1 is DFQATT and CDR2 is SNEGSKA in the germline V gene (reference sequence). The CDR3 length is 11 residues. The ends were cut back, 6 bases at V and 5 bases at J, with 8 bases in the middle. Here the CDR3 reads CSATTDQPQHF. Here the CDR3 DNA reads TGCAGTGCAACGACGGATCAGCCCCAGCATTTT.

The CDR3 region is CASSSKSTNEKLFF. Written as DNA, the CDR3 is TGTGCCAGCAGTTCAAAGTCAACTAATGAAAAACTGTTTTTT. V gene TRBV6-5 combines with J gene TRBJ1-4; D gene ambiguous. This CDR3 spans 14 amino acids. Trimming removed 4 bases at V and 0 bases at J, with 6 bases between. Germline CDR1 and CDR2: MNHEY and SVGAGI.

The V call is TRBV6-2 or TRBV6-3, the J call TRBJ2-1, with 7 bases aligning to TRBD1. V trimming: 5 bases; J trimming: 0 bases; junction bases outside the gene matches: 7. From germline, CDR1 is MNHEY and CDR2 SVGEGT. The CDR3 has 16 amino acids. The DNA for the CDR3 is TGTGCCAGCAGTGACTGGGACAGCGCCTCCTACAATGAGCAGTTCTTC. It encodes CASSDWDSASYNEQFF.

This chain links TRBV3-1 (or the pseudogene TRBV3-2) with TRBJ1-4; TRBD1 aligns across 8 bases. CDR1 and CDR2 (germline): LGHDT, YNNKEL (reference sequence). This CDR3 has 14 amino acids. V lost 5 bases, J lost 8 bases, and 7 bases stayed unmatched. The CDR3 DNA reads TGTGCCAGCAGCTACTACAGGGGGGGGGAAAAACTGTTTTTT. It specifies CASSYYRGGEKLFF.